Given below is one TCR beta chain in context. This CDR3 spans 15 amino acids. Per germline, CDR1 MDHEN and CDR2 SYDVKM. V dropped 7 bases and J dropped 8; count of bases not matched to a gene: 11. The assay was immunoSEQ multiplex PCR, and TCRdb's table has in-frame clones only and misses some. The sample contains around 78,000 clones, around nine tenths of which appear only once. This entry belongs to a study of blood T cell repertoires in COVID-19. About the study: The cDNA or gDNA used as material had been derived from T cells, B-cell-depleted T cells, or PBMCs.

The receptor comes from a woman aged 55-70 years with acute or convalescent COVID-19. This chain joins TRBV28 and TRBJ1-2; 12 bases line up with TRBD1. Sequencing was done on a sample of peripheral blood. The CDR3 sequence is CASTRGGQGARGYTF. In nucleotides, the CDR3 is TGTGCCAGCACCCGGGGGGGACAGGGGGCGCGGGGCTACACCTTC.